This T cell receptor beta chain was obtained from a study of persistence of HIV-infected CD4 T cells. In its sample, this clone was seen a few times. The antigen is unknown. Trimming took 5 bases from V and 7 from J, leaving 20 bases between them. The germline CDR1 and CDR2 sequences are MDHEN and SYDVKM. This CDR3 comprises 15 residues. This was the immunoSEQ version 4 assay in survey mode. Assay used: immunoSEQ multiplex PCR; TCRdb lists only in-frame clones, some missing. The table lists about 39,000 clones, more than 75% of them singletons. An overlapping HIV-1 Gag peptide pool stimulated these cells at approximately 1 ug/peptide/mL. Memory cells lacking CD40L and CD69 with high CD45RO were sorted.

The rearrangement uses TRBV28 and TRBJ1-2; D is unclear. This clonotype was obtained from an adult with HIV. The donor label of this sample is uncertain. This specimen consisted of cultured CD4+ T cells from PBMCs, obtained from a patient who received antiretroviral therapy. The CDR3 loop is CASSITGSFQSGYTF. DNA for the CDR3: TGTGCCAGCAGTATTACCGGGAGCTTCCAGAGTGGCTACACCTTC.